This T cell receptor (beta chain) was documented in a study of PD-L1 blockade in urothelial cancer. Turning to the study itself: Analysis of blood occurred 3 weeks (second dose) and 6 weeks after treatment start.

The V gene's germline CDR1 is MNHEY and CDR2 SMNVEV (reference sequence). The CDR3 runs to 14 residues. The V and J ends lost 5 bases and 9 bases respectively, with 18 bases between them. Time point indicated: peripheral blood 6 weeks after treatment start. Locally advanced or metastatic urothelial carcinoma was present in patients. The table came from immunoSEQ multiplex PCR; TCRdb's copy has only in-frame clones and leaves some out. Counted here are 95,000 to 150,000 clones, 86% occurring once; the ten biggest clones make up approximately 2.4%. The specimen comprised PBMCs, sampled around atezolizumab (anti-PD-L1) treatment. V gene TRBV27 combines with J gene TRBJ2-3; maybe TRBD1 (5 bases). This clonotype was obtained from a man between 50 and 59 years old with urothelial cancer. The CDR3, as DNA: TGTGCCAGCAGTCAGGGCGACTTTATCGAAACGCAGTATTTT. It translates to CASSQGDFIETQYF.